The clone carrying this T cell receptor (beta chain) has ten or more counts. The data derive from a study of spatial heterogeneity in lung cancer. Study as a whole: Alpha-chain sequences were detected in numbers that were consistently lower than beta-chain sequences. A unique TCR and UMI combination showed up more than ten times in raw reads, on average.

Unmatched junction bases numbered 1, after V lost 0 bases and J lost 3 bases. Germline lookup yields CDR1 KGHDR and CDR2 SFDVKD. The CDR3 covers 15 residues. TCRdb re-called the 5' RACE reads through MiXCR, storing one row per CDR3 protein. In the table there are some 83,000 distinct CDR3 sequences, roughly 8% of which are singletons. Time point given: sample taken at primary tumor resection. Unsorted whole RNA of tumor, nontumor lung or frozen PBMC was sequenced. Sample: PBMCs, taken at surgery. The receptor comes from a male donor with early-stage non-small cell lung cancer. The V gene is TRBV24-1, the J gene TRBJ2-3; 8 positions agree with TRBD1. The CDR3 bases are TGTGCCACCAGTGATTTGGGACAGGGAACAGATACGCAGTATTTT. It encodes CATSDLGQGTDTQYF.